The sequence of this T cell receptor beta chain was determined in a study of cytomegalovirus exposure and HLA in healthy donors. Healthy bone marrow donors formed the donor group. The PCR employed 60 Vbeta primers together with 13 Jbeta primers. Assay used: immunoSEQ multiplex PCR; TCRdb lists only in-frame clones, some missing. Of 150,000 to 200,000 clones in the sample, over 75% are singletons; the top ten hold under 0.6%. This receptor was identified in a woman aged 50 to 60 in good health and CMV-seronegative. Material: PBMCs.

The CDR3 nucleotides are TGTGCCAGCAGCCAAACCCGGACTAGCGGAATGAGCTCCTACAATGAGCAGTTCTTC. Protein sequence: CASSQTRTSGMSSYNEQFF. The chain recombines TRBV9 with TRBJ2-1; the match to TRBD2 covers 10 bases. CDR3 length equals 19 residues. The V gene's germline CDR1 is SGDLS and CDR2 YYNGEE. Trimming removed 4 bases from V and 0 bases from J; junction bases left unmatched: 13.